The 14 T cell receptor beta chains presented below share a single source sample, sequenced in a study of blood T cell repertoires in COVID-19. Clones were read by immunoSEQ multiplex PCR, and TCRdb kept only the in-frame ones, dropping some. The table lists roughly 65,000 clones, roughly nine tenths of them singletons. Sequencing was carried out using peripheral blood. The receptors originated from a man aged 60 to 75 with acute or convalescent COVID-19.

The chain combines TRBV18 with TRBJ1-5; perhaps TRBD1 as D (6 bases). This CDR3 contains 13 residues. V was clipped by 5 bases and J by 8 bases, with 13 bases between them. From germline, CDR1 is KGHSH and CDR2 LQKENI. CDR3 region: CASSFFKGEPQHF. CDR3 in DNA: TGTGCCAGCTCATTCTTTAAGGGGGAGCCCCAGCATTTT.

This rearrangement joins TRBV3-1 (or the pseudogene TRBV3-2) to TRBJ1-5; 7 bases match TRBD1. V gave up 5 bases and J gave up 12 bases; unmatched junction bases: 13. The CDR3 spans 14 residues. Germline CDR1 is LGHDT and CDR2 is YNNKEL (reference sequence). CDR3 sequence (DNA): TGTGCCAGCAGCTCATCCAGGGTTTGGGACAGCCAGCATTTT. This translates into CASSSSRVWDSQHF.

The rearrangement links TRBV29-1 to TRBJ1-1; a possible D gene is TRBD1 (5 bases). V was trimmed by 0 bases and J by 5 bases, leaving 16 bases between them. The germline V gene encodes CDR1 SQVTM and CDR2 ANQGSEA. The CDR3 sequence is 15 residues long. The CDR3 region has the DNA TGCAGCGTTGAAGAGGGGTTCGGGGGTTGGACTGAAGCTTTCTTT. Its protein is CSVEEGFGGWTEAFF.

The rearrangement joins TRBV7-2 to TRBJ1-1; tentative D call: TRBD1 (6 bases). Germline lookup yields CDR1 SGHTA and CDR2 FQGNSA. The CDR3 covers 14 residues. V lost 1 base, J lost 1 base, and 7 bases lay in between. The CDR3 bases are TGTGCCAGCAGCTTAGGGGGGCAGAACACTGAAGCTTTCTTT. It translates to CASSLGGQNTEAFF.

This clone was found a few times. CDR3 bases: TGTGCCAGTAGCCCACGGGACACCGATAATGAAAAACTGTTTTTT. Residues: CASSPRDTDNEKLFF. V is TRBV19 and J is TRBJ1-4; D possibly corresponds to TRBD1 (6 bases). With 6 bases removed from V and 4 bases from J, the gap between germline ends came to 15 bases. The CDR3 is 15 residues long. Germline V gene sequence: CDR1 LNHDA, CDR2 SQIVND (reference sequence). The full variable domain, completed using reference TRBV19 and TRBJ1-4, is DGGITQSPKYLFRKEGQNVTLSCEQNLNHDAMYWYRQDPGQGLRLIYYSQIVNDFQKGDIAEGYSVSREKKESFPLTVTSAQKNPTAFYLCASSPRDTDNEKLFFGSGTQLSVL.

The chain has TRBV6-1 and TRBJ1-2; perhaps TRBD1 as D (5 bases). Germline V gene data show CDR1 as MNHNS and CDR2 as SASEGT. Between the trimmed V and J ends, which lost 0 bases and 6 bases, there was a span of 20 bases. There are 17 residues in the CDR3. CDR3 loop: CASSEAVDRLVLDGYTF. The CDR3 DNA reads TGTGCCAGCAGTGAAGCTGTTGACAGACTAGTTCTCGATGGCTACACCTTC.

The V gene is TRBV6-4, the J gene TRBJ1-2; 7 bases line up with TRBD1. CDR1 is MRHNA and CDR2 is SNTAGT in the germline V gene. The ends lost 3 bases at V and 7 bases at J; junction bases unmatched: 5. The CDR3 covers 13 residues. The CDR3 region is CASSETGRGGYTF. In DNA form, the CDR3 reads TGTGCCAGCAGTGAGACAGGGCGCGGTGGCTACACCTTC.

Points on this clone: The sample contains more than one DNA sequence encoding this CDR3. This chain links TRBV5-1 with TRBJ1-3; D ambiguous. CDR3 length equals 13 residues. CDR1 and CDR2 from the germline V gene are SGHRS and YFSETQ. The V and J ends lost 0 bases and 6 bases respectively, with 7 bases between them. The CDR3 reads CASSLGGENTIYF. CDR3 sequence (DNA): TGCGCCAGCAGCTTGGGGGGAGAAAACACCATATATTTT.

The V gene is TRBV3-1 (or the pseudogene TRBV3-2), the J gene TRBJ1-4; possible D gene TRBD1, 5 bases. Trimming removed 4 bases at V and 8 bases at J, with 14 bases between. Germline V gene lookup returns CDR1 LGHDT and CDR2 YNNKEL (reference sequence). The CDR3 consists of 14 residues. The CDR3 reads CASSLPGLGEKLFF. CDR3 bases: TGTGCCAGCAGCCTCCCAGGGCTGGGCGAAAAACTGTTTTTT.

The chain couples TRBV24-1 to TRBJ1-2, with TRBD1 as a possible D gene (5 bases). Trimming took 7 bases from V and 0 from J, leaving 11 bases between them. Germline CDR1 and CDR2: KGHDR and SFDVKD. The CDR3 contains 14 residues. The CDR3 loop reads CATSSGSPNYGYTF. CDR3 bases: TGTGCCACCAGCTCAGGGTCCCCTAACTATGGCTACACCTTC.

V gene TRBV6-6 combines with J gene TRBJ2-7; 9 positions match TRBD1. Per the germline V gene, CDR1 is MNHNY and CDR2 is SVGAGI (reference sequence). The CDR3 covers 14 residues. V was clipped by 9 bases and J by 3 bases; unmatched bases: 9. The CDR3 DNA reads TGTGCCAGTTCCCGGGACAGGGCCTTCTACGAGCAGTACTTC. Its translation: CASSRDRAFYEQYF.

This clone was recorded only once. V usage is TRBV30 and J usage is TRBJ1-2; 10 nucleotides align to TRBD1. In germline, CDR1 is GTSNPN, CDR2 SVGIG (reference sequence). After removal of 4 bases from V and 5 bases from J, the junction contained 7 bases not matched to a gene. The length of the CDR3 is 14 residues. CDR3: CAWKVGQGPYGYTF. In DNA form, the CDR3 reads TGTGCCTGGAAGGTGGGACAGGGGCCATATGGCTACACCTTC.

The CDR3 region is CASITDTGELFF. CDR3 coding DNA: TGTGCCAGTATCACGGACACCGGGGAGCTGTTTTTT. This chain joins TRBV19 and TRBJ2-2; D is unresolved. V lost 7 bases and J lost 3, with 6 bases in between. The CDR3 contains 12 residues. Germline V CDR1 and CDR2: LNHDA, SQIVND (reference sequence). Supplemented by reference TRBV19 and TRBJ2-2, the full variable domain reads DGGITQSPKYLFRKEGQNVTLSCEQNLNHDAMYWYRQDPGQGLRLIYYSQIVNDFQKGDIAEGYSVSREKKESFPLTVTSAQKNPTAFYLCASITDTGELFFGEGSRLTVL.

The chain couples TRBV7-6 to TRBJ2-1; D unclear. The germline V gene encodes CDR1 SGHVS and CDR2 FNYEAQ. CDR3 length: 15 residues. V was shortened by 5 bases and J by 9 bases, with 20 bases between the two germline ends. The CDR3 is CASSLTRTTGGEQFF. In nucleotides, the CDR3 is TGTGCCAGCAGCCTGACTCGCACTACTGGTGGTGAGCAGTTCTTC.